The 23 T cell receptor beta chains listed next were all sequenced from one sample in a study of T-cell reconstitution after alpha-beta-depleted transplantation in children. A TCRbeta library incorporating unique molecular identifiers was prepared. In TCRdb, the PCR reads were re-called with MiXCR into one record per CDR3 protein. The table has hundreds of thousands of distinct CDR3 sequences, 20% to 30% seen once. The sample was PBMCs, mostly from graft donor cells, taken 360 days after TCRalphabeta/CD19-depleted stem cell transplant. The receptors derive from a female patient aged 2 to 10 who had a stem cell transplant for congenital amegakaryocytic thrombocytopenia, so the T cells may come from the graft donor.

In its sample, this clonotype was seen a few times. The chain joins TRBV4-1 to TRBJ1-6; tentatively, D is TRBD1 (5 bases). The CDR3 is made up of 15 amino acids. Between the trimmed V and J ends, which lost 0 bases and 10 bases, there was a span of 13 bases. In germline, CDR1 is MGHRA, CDR2 YSYEKL. DNA of the CDR3: TGCGCCAGCAGCCAAGAGGGACTTCCAGACTCACCCCTCCACTTT. As protein: CASSQEGLPDSPLHF.

The chain combines TRBV12-3 or TRBV12-4 with TRBJ2-1, with D maybe TRBD2 (5 bases). V was cut by 6 bases and J by 6 bases, with 12 bases left in between. The CDR3 length is 13 residues. DNA of the CDR3: TGTGCCAGCAGGGGGAGATCTTTCAATGAGCAGTTCTTC. Residues: CASRGRSFNEQFF.

This clonotype turned up a few times. The J gene is TRBJ2-7, the V gene TRBV10-2, with D possibly matching TRBD2 (5 bases). The germline V and J ends were trimmed by 2 bases and 4 bases, with 15 bases remaining between them. CDR3 length: 15 amino acids. Looked up from germline, CDR1 is WSHSY and CDR2 is SAAADI. This CDR3 is CASSEVSSIAYEQYF. The CDR3 bases are TGCGCCAGCAGTGAGGTATCTAGCATCGCTTACGAGCAGTACTTC.

This clonotype was seen more than once but under ten times. V and J are TRBV11-2 and TRBJ1-1, with a possible D match to TRBD1 (6 bases). This CDR3 spans 16 amino acids. V was cut by 5 bases and J by 1 base, with 17 bases left in between. Germline assignment: CDR1 SGHAT and CDR2 FQNNGV. Written as DNA, the CDR3 is TGTGCCAGCAGCGATGATCAGGGGAGGGGGAACACTGAAGCTTTCTTT. It specifies CASSDDQGRGNTEAFF.

The rearrangement links TRBV29-1 to TRBJ1-5, with D possibly being TRBD1 (6 bases). The CDR3 covers 15 residues. V lost 4 bases and J 0 bases, leaving 13 bases between the germline ends. The germline V gene encodes CDR1 SQVTM and CDR2 ANQGSEA. The CDR3 loop reads CSVGLTGDSNQPQHF. The CDR3, as DNA: TGCAGCGTTGGGTTGACAGGTGATAGCAATCAGCCCCAGCATTTT.

The chain couples TRBV3-1 to TRBJ2-6; D uncertain. The CDR3 is 12 amino acids. V lost 2 bases, J lost 13 bases, and 9 bases lay in between. Looked up from germline, CDR1 is LGHDT and CDR2 is YNNKEL (reference sequence). This CDR3 is CASSQTDGVLTF. As DNA, the CDR3 is TGTGCCAGCAGCCAAACGGACGGGGTCCTGACTTTC.

A few counts support this clonotype. This chain uses TRBV5-6 with TRBJ2-1; D is unclear. V was trimmed by 5 bases and J by 9 bases, leaving 12 bases between them. Germline V gives CDR1 SGHDT, CDR2 YYEEEE. The CDR3 has 12 amino acids. The CDR3 sequence: CASSSLGPEQFF. CDR3 nucleotides: TGTGCCAGCAGTTCCCTAGGCCCTGAGCAGTTCTTC.

This clonotype was counted between two and nine times. The chain recombines TRBV5-1 with TRBJ2-5, with 8 positions matching TRBD1. V was clipped by 1 base and J by 4 bases; unmatched bases: 3. CDR3 length equals 14 residues. Germline loops: CDR1 SGHRS, CDR2 YFSETQ. The DNA of the CDR3 is TGCGCCAGCAGCTTGACAGGGGGATCAGAGACCCAGTACTTC. Translated: CASSLTGGSETQYF. Full variable domain (missing parts from reference TRBV5-1 and TRBJ2-5): KAGVTQTPRYLIKTRGQQVTLSCSPISGHRSVSWYQQTPGQGLQFLFEYFSETQRNKGNFPGRFSGRQFSNSRSEMNVSTLELGDSALYLCASSLTGGSETQYFGPGTRLLVL.

This clonotype occurred a few times. V gene TRBV12-3 or TRBV12-4 combines with J gene TRBJ1-2, with no clear D. The CDR3 is 13 residues long. Trimming removed 3 bases at V and 4 bases at J, with 9 bases between. The CDR3 DNA follows: TGTGCCAGCAGTTTGAACTGGGGCTATGGCTACACCTTC. It codes for CASSLNWGYGYTF.

The chain couples TRBV5-1 to TRBJ2-3; tentative D call: TRBD1 (6 bases). Trimming pared 0 bases from V and 4 bases from J, leaving 9 bases between. From germline, CDR1 is SGHRS and CDR2 YFSETQ. The CDR3 contains 14 residues. CDR3 region: CASSLGQAADTQYF. In nucleotides, the CDR3 is TGCGCCAGCAGCTTGGGACAGGCGGCAGATACGCAGTATTTT.

This clonotype turned up a few times. Here the CDR3 DNA reads TGCGCCAGCAGCTTGACCGGGACTAGTCGTGCACTCATCACCTACGAGCAGTACTTC. Amino acids: CASSLTGTSRALITYEQYF. V gene TRBV5-1 combines with J gene TRBJ2-7, with TRBD2 matching over 8 bases. The CDR3 is 19 residues long. Trimming cost V 1 base and J 2 bases; bases outside gene matches: 17. Germline CDR1 SGHRS, CDR2 YFSETQ.

The chain joins TRBV12-3 or TRBV12-4 to TRBJ1-2, with D possibly TRBD1 on 5 matching bases. The CDR3 sequence is 14 residues long. V was shortened by 6 bases and J by 4 bases, with 15 bases between the two germline ends. CDR3 bases: TGTGCCAGCAGCCCGGACATTTACCTCTATGGCTACACCTTC. Its protein product is CASSPDIYLYGYTF.

This clonotype came up a few times. This chain connects TRBV9 to TRBJ2-7; 13 nucleotides align to TRBD2. Trimming took 3 bases from V and 6 from J; bases not matched to a gene: 3. The CDR3 sequence is 14 residues long. Germline loops: CDR1 SGDLS, CDR2 YYNGEE. In nucleotides, the CDR3 is TGTGCCAGCAGCGCAAGACTAGCGGGAGGCGAGCAGTACTTC. Translating it yields CASSARLAGGEQYF.

This clonotype was recorded a few times. This chain connects TRBV29-1 to TRBJ2-5; 7 bases are a match to TRBD2. This CDR3 contains 13 residues. Trimming removed 4 bases from V and 7 bases from J; junction bases left unmatched: 9. Germline V gene lookup returns CDR1 SQVTM and CDR2 ANQGSEA. The CDR3 DNA sequence: TGCAGCGTTGGCGGGGAGGGCCGAGGGACCCAGTACTTC. Protein sequence: CSVGGEGRGTQYF.

The chain is built from TRBV12-3 or TRBV12-4 and TRBJ2-1; 9 bases are shared with TRBD1. The CDR3 totals 15 residues. V shed 8 bases and J 3 bases; nucleotides not matched to a gene: 8. The CDR3 coding sequence is TGTGCCAGCGGATTCCGGGGACAGGGCTACAATGAGCAGTTCTTC. Translation gives CASGFRGQGYNEQFF.

This rearrangement joins TRBV4-3 to TRBJ2-7, with D tentatively TRBD2 (6 bases). The V end was cut by 4 bases, the J end by 4 bases, with 11 bases between. Germline V gives CDR1 LGHNA, CDR2 YSLEER. CDR3 length equals 13 residues. The CDR3 DNA reads TGCGCCAGCAGCCGAAGCGCGGGGTACGAGCAGTACTTC. This sequence encodes CASSRSAGYEQYF.

This clonotype appeared a few times. The CDR3 loop is CASSQETWMEETQYF. The CDR3 coding sequence is TGTGCCAGCAGCCAAGAGACGTGGATGGAAGAGACCCAGTACTTC. The chain couples TRBV7-9 to TRBJ2-5; D gene ambiguous. V lost 5 bases and J lost 3, with 16 bases in between. Germline assignment: CDR1 SEHNR and CDR2 FQNEAQ (reference sequence). The CDR3 extends over 15 amino acids.

This clonotype was counted a few times. The J gene is TRBJ2-7, the V gene TRBV10-3, with 10 bases fitting TRBD1. The V gene's germline CDR1 is ENHRY and CDR2 SYGVKD. The CDR3 loop spans 19 amino acids. V was clipped by 2 bases and J by 3 bases; unmatched bases: 16. CDR3 in DNA: TGTGCCATCAGTGAGGAAAGGGACAGGGGAGTCGTAGACTTCTACGAGCAGTACTTC. This translates into CAISEERDRGVVDFYEQYF.

V and J are TRBV30 and TRBJ1-1; a possible D gene is TRBD1 (6 bases). Trimming shortened V by 0 bases and J by 7 bases, and 9 bases separated the two germline ends. The CDR3 sequence is 12 residues long. The germline V gene has CDR1 GTSNPN and CDR2 SVGIG (reference sequence). CDR3 sequence reads: CAWSVRGIEAFF. CDR3 DNA: TGTGCCTGGAGTGTAAGGGGGATTGAAGCTTTCTTT.

CDR3 amino acids: CASSRRVNTEAFF. Here the CDR3 DNA reads TGTGCCAGCAGCCGCAGGGTTAACACTGAAGCTTTCTTT. The rearrangement uses TRBV6-1 and TRBJ1-1; D might be TRBD1 (5 bases). Trimming cost V 6 bases and J 2 bases, with 10 bases left between them. Per germline, CDR1 MNHNS and CDR2 SASEGT. The CDR3 length is 13 residues.

Concerning this clonotype: Relative to the germline gene, one junction end is altered; a read error may explain this. The chain carries TRBV12-3 or TRBV12-4 and TRBJ1-1; D ambiguous. This CDR3 is 11 amino acids long. The CDR3 protein is CASSWERNAVF. In DNA, the CDR3 is TGTGCCAGCAGTTGGGAAAGAAATGCTGTCTTT.

This clonotype has just a few counts. The chain combines TRBV5-1 with TRBJ1-4; no clear D gene. The CDR3 runs 14 residues. Germline CDR1 SGHRS, CDR2 YFSETQ. V lost 4 bases to trimming and J lost 8 bases, with 15 bases between them. The CDR3 region is CASSRKPGGEKLFF. The CDR3 DNA sequence: TGCGCCAGCAGCAGGAAGCCTGGTGGGGAAAAACTGTTTTTT.

In this sample, this clonotype turned up a few times. V is TRBV4-1 and J is TRBJ1-4; D uncertain. Germline CDR1 and CDR2: MGHRA and YSYEKL. The length of the CDR3 is 15 residues. V was trimmed by 5 bases and J by 8 bases, leaving 18 bases between them. The CDR3 loop reads CASSYNQVVAEKLFF. Written as DNA, the CDR3 is TGCGCCAGCAGCTACAACCAGGTAGTAGCCGAAAAACTGTTTTTT.